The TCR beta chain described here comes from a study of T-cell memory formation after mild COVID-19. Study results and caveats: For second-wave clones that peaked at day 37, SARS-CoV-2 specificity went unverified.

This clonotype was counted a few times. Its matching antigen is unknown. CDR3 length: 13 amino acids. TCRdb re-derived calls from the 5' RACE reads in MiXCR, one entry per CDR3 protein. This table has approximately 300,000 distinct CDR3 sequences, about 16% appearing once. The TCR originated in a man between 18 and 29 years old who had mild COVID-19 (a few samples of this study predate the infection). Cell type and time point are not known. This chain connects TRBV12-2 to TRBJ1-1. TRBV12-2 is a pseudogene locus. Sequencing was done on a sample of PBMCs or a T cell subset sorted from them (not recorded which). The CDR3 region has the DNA TGTGCAAGTCGCTTAGGTGGGCTACCTGAAGCTTTCTTT. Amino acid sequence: CASRLGGLPEAFF.